The clone carrying this T cell receptor beta chain showed up just once. These data come from a study of T cell responses to AZD1222 COVID-19 vaccine. Germline lookup yields CDR1 LGHNA and CDR2 YSLEER. V was clipped by 0 bases and J by 1 base, with 11 bases between them. This CDR3 region has 16 residues. The table came from immunoSEQ multiplex PCR; TCRdb's copy has only in-frame clones and leaves some out. Of about 50,000 clones listed, 75% to 90% were seen once; the top ten hold approximately 19%. The chain has TRBV4-3 and TRBJ2-3; maybe TRBD1 (5 bases). The clonotype was recovered from an adult in good health. The specimen comprised peripheral blood, sampled on day 0 of MenACWY control vaccination. CDR3 sequence: CASSQETGGGTDTQYF. The CDR3 DNA follows: TGCGCCAGCAGCCAAGAAACAGGTGGGGGCACAGATACGCAGTATTTT.